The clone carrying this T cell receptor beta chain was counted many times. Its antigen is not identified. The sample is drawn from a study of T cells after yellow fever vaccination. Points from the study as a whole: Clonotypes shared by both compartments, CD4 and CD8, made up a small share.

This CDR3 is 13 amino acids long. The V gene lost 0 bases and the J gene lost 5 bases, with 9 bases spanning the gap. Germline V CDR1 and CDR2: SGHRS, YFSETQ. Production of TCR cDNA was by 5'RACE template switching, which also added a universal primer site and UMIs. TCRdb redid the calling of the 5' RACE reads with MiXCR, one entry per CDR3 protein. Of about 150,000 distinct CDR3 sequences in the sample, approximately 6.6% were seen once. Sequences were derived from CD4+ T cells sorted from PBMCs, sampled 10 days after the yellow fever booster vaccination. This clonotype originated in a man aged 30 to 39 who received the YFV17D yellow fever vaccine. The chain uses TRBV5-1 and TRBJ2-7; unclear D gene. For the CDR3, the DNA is TGCGCCAGCAGCTTGGCACTTACCGACGAGCAGTACTTC. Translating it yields CASSLALTDEQYF.